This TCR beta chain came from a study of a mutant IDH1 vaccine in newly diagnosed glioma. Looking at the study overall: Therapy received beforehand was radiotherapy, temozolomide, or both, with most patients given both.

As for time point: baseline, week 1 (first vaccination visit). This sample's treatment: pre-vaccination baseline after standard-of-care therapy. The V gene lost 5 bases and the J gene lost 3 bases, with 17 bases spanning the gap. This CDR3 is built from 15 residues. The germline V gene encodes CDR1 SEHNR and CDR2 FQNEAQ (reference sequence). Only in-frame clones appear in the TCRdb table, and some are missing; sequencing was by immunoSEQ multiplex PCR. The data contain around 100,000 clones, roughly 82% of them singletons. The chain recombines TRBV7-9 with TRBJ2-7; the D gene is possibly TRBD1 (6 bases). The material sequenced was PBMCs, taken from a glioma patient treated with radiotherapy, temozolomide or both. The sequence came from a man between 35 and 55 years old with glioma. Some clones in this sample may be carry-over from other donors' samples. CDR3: CASSANTGRLYEQYF. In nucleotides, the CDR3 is TGTGCCAGCAGCGCGAATACAGGGCGCCTCTACGAGCAGTACTTC. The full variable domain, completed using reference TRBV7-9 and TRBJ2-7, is DTGVSQNPRHKITKRGQNVTFRCDPISEHNRLYWYRQTLGQGPEFLTYFQNEAQLEKSRLLSDRFSAERPKGSFSTLEIQRTEQGDSAMYLCASSANTGRLYEQYFGPGTRLTVT.